Presented here are 26 T cell receptor beta chains from one specimen sequenced in a study of type 1 and type 2 diabetes patients. Genomic DNA was the PCR template. The TCR beta CDR3 region was amplified using 30 forward and 13 reverse primers. TCRdb used MiXCR to reprocess the multiplex PCR reads, holding one entry per CDR3 protein. Of around 300,000 distinct CDR3 sequences in the sample, roughly 50% were seen once. The sequencing input was peripheral blood mononuclear cells (PBMCs). The receptors derive from a man aged 18 to 30 with type 2 diabetes.

This clonotype was counted a single time. This may come from a read error, since a much larger clone is one base off. This chain uses TRBV2 with TRBJ2-5; TRBD2 matches 16 bases. CDR3 length equals 20 residues. Germline lookup yields CDR1 SNHLY and CDR2 FYNNEI. CDR3 coding DNA: TGTGCCGGCAGTGAAACCCAACCGGGACTAGCGGGAGGGCCGGTAGAGACCCAGTACTTC. Amino acids: CAGSETQPGLAGGPVETQYF.

The CDR3 spells CASRPRQGPFTEAFF. The CDR3 nucleotides are TGTGCCAGCAGGCCGCGACAGGGGCCATTTACTGAAGCTTTCTTT. The chain couples TRBV12-3 or TRBV12-4 to TRBJ1-1, with 8 bases identical to TRBD1. CDR3 length: 15 amino acids. Trimming took 6 bases from V and 5 from J; bases not matched to a gene: 11.

In its sample, this clonotype was seen a few times. V and J are TRBV27 and TRBJ1-4; tentatively, D is TRBD1 (5 bases). The CDR3 has 17 amino acids. The V gene lost 8 bases and the J gene lost 2 bases, with 21 bases spanning the gap. CDR1 is MNHEY, CDR2 SMNVEV, per germline (reference sequence). CDR3 DNA: TGTGCCAGCGCGTTCCGGGACCCCGCTGGGACTAATGAAAAACTGTTTTTT. Translation: CASAFRDPAGTNEKLFF. Combining the CDR3 with reference TRBV27 and TRBJ1-4 gives the whole variable domain EAQVTQNPRYLITVTGKKLTVTCSQNMNHEYMSWYRQDPGLGLRQIYYSMNVEVTDKGDVPEGYKVSRKEKRNFPLILESPSPNQTSLYFCASAFRDPAGTNEKLFFGSGTQLSVL.

The chain uses TRBV7-2 and TRBJ2-1; D unclear. Germline loops: CDR1 SGHTA, CDR2 FQGNSA. V was pared by 2 bases and J by 3 bases, with 5 bases between. This CDR3 contains 13 residues. The DNA for the CDR3 is TGTGCCAGCAGCTTAAACAGCTACAATGAGCAGTTCTTC. Translation gives CASSLNSYNEQFF.

The chain recombines TRBV6-1 with TRBJ1-1; a weak D match, TRBD1 (5 bases). V lost 6 bases and J lost 7, with 9 bases in between. The germline V gene has CDR1 MNHNS and CDR2 SASEGT. This CDR3 has 11 residues. The CDR3 sequence is CASSQTVEAFF. DNA of the CDR3: TGTGCCAGCAGCCAGACAGTTGAAGCTTTCTTT.

The V gene is TRBV4-2, the J gene TRBJ2-7; D is ambiguous. Trimming pared 0 bases from V and 6 bases from J, leaving 12 bases between. The CDR3 length is 14 residues. Germline V gene data show CDR1 as LGHNA and CDR2 as YNFKEQ. The CDR3, as DNA: TGTGCCAGCAGCCAAGAGACACTGGGTGGCGAGCAGTACTTC. The encoded protein is CASSQETLGGEQYF.

This clonotype was seen a handful of times. J is TRBJ2-1 and V is TRBV19, with D possibly being TRBD2 (6 bases). The CDR3 extends over 14 amino acids. Germline V gives CDR1 LNHDA, CDR2 SQIVND (reference sequence). V lost 3 bases, J lost 6 bases, and 12 bases lay in between. The CDR3 DNA reads as TGTGCCAGTAGTATCGGAGGAGGGATCAATGAGCAGTTCTTC. As protein: CASSIGGGINEQFF.

The chain carries TRBV9 and TRBJ2-6, with D possibly TRBD2 on 5 matching bases. The CDR3 consists of 16 residues. In germline, CDR1 is SGDLS, CDR2 YYNGEE. V was shortened by 0 bases and J by 0 bases, with 7 bases between the two germline ends. DNA for the CDR3: TGTGCCAGCAGCGTAGCTCGGGACTCTGGGGCCAACGTCCTGACTTTC. It codes for CASSVARDSGANVLTF.

This clonotype was detected only a few times. V is TRBV20-1 and J is TRBJ1-2, with 11 bases lining up with TRBD1. The length of the CDR3 is 14 residues. Germline loops: CDR1 DFQATT, CDR2 SNEGSKA (reference sequence). Trimming removed 5 bases from V and 1 base from J; junction bases left unmatched: 3. The CDR3 spells CSAGTGGGNYGYTF. The DNA for the CDR3 is TGCAGTGCTGGGACAGGGGGTGGTAACTATGGCTACACCTTC.

The rearrangement links TRBV10-1 to TRBJ2-7; D is unresolved. The CDR3 has 9 amino acids. Deletions cut 5 bases from V and 6 bases from J, with 2 bases between. Germline CDR1 is WNHNN and CDR2 is SYGVQD (reference sequence). CDR3 sequence reads: CASSSEQYF. The CDR3 nucleotides are TGCGCCAGCAGTTCCGAGCAGTACTTC.

This clonotype has more than one count but fewer than ten. The chain carries TRBV5-1 and TRBJ2-5; weak D call: TRBD2 (6 bases). The CDR3 has 15 amino acids. Trimming took 6 bases from V and 3 from J, leaving 18 bases between them. The germline CDR1 and CDR2 sequences are SGHRS and YFSETQ. The CDR3: CASTKGRGGKETQYF. In DNA form, the CDR3 reads TGCGCCAGCACTAAGGGGCGGGGTGGGAAAGAGACCCAGTACTTC.

As to this clonotype: A read error may account for a junction end that differs from germline. The chain joins TRBV24-1 to TRBJ1-2, with a tentative D call TRBD1 (5 bases). The CDR3 length is 14 residues. Germline lookup yields CDR1 KGHDR and CDR2 SFDVKD. The DNA of the CDR3 is TGTGCCATCAGTACTACAACGGGGGACTATGGCTACACCTTC. Amino acids: CAISTTTGDYGYTF.

CDR3 nucleotide sequence: TGTGCCAGCAGTTTTCGTGGAACCTACGAGCAGTACTTC. This translates into CASSFRGTYEQYF. The chain couples TRBV27 to TRBJ2-7; no firm D call. The V and J ends lost 3 bases and 2 bases respectively, with 8 bases between them. CDR3 length: 13 residues. From germline, CDR1 is MNHEY and CDR2 SMNVEV (reference sequence).

This clonotype was observed many times. This chain uses TRBV7-3 with TRBJ2-7, with D perhaps given as TRBD1 or TRBD2 (6 bases each). The CDR3 has 15 amino acids. The germline V gene encodes CDR1 SGHTA and CDR2 FQGTGA. Trimming pared 2 bases from V and 3 bases from J, leaving 14 bases between. CDR3 loop: CASSLDGGGFYEQYF. The DNA of the CDR3 is TGTGCCAGCAGCTTAGACGGAGGGGGGTTCTACGAGCAGTACTTC.

The genes are TRBV14 and TRBJ1-4; 8 bases agree with TRBD1. In germline, CDR1 is SGHDN, CDR2 FVKESK. Trimming took 4 bases from V and 7 from J; bases not matched to a gene: 5. This CDR3 has 14 amino acids. The CDR3 loop is CASSPDREREKLFF. The CDR3 DNA reads TGTGCCAGCAGCCCGGACAGGGAGCGTGAAAAACTGTTTTTT. Full variable domain (remainder filled in from reference TRBV14 and TRBJ1-4): EAGVTQFPSHSVIEKGQTVTLRCDPISGHDNLYWYRRVMGKEIKFLLHFVKESKQDESGMPNNRFLAERTGGTYSTLKVQPAELEDSGVYFCASSPDREREKLFFGSGTQLSVL.

Concerning this clonotype: Compared with germline, one end of the junction differs, possibly owing to a read error. The V and J genes are TRBV2 and TRBJ2-5, with 10 nucleotides matching TRBD2. The end of the DNA aligns better with TRBJ2-1, so the J call may be wrong. CDR1 is SNHLY and CDR2 is FYNNEI in the germline V gene. This CDR3 has 15 residues. The CDR3 coding sequence is TGTGCCAGCAAGACTAGCGGGCTGTCCTACAGTGAGCAGTTCTTC. This encodes CASKTSGLSYSEQFF.

The chain employs TRBV15 and TRBJ2-2, with a possible D match to TRBD1 (6 bases). Looked up from germline, CDR1 is LNHNV and CDR2 is YYDKDF (reference sequence). The CDR3 has 17 amino acids. With 0 bases removed from V and 1 base from J, the gap between germline ends came to 12 bases. The CDR3 protein is CATSRDMSGVNTGELFF. CDR3 DNA sequence: TGTGCCACCAGCAGAGATATGTCAGGGGTGAACACCGGGGAGCTGTTTTTT.

The J gene is TRBJ2-7, the V gene TRBV6-6, with D tentatively TRBD1 or TRBD2 (5 bases each). Trimming removed 8 bases from V and 2 bases from J, with 10 bases in between. Looked up from germline, CDR1 is MNHNY and CDR2 is SVGAGI (reference sequence). The length of the CDR3 is 12 residues. CDR3: CASRDGTYEQYF. In DNA, the CDR3 is TGTGCCAGCCGGGACGGGACCTACGAGCAGTACTTC.

The gene calls are TRBV24-1 and TRBJ1-5; D remains ambiguous. CDR3 length equals 12 residues. Germline V gene sequence: CDR1 KGHDR, CDR2 SFDVKD. Trimming pared 3 bases from V and 10 bases from J, leaving 9 bases between. The CDR3: CATSDNWGPQHF. CDR3 bases: TGTGCCACCAGTGATAATTGGGGTCCCCAGCATTTT.

V is TRBV7-7 and J is TRBJ2-7; D is tentatively TRBD1 or TRBD2 (7 bases each). The CDR3 is made up of 15 amino acids. Trimming removed 0 bases from V and 2 bases from J, with 11 bases in between. Germline values: CDR1 SSHAT, CDR2 FNYEAQ (reference sequence). The CDR3 DNA follows: TGTGCCAGCAGCTTAGCGGCAGGGGGGGCCTACGAGCAGTACTTC. It translates to CASSLAAGGAYEQYF.

This clonotype has a handful of counts. J is TRBJ2-1 and V is TRBV7-9; TRBD2 is a possible D gene (5 bases). Germline lookup yields CDR1 SEHNR and CDR2 FQNEAQ (reference sequence). This CDR3 is built from 13 residues. V was pared by 0 bases and J by 7 bases, with 7 bases between. The CDR3 sequence: CASSLAERNEQFF. In DNA, the CDR3 is TGTGCCAGCAGCTTAGCGGAGCGGAATGAGCAGTTCTTC.

The V call is TRBV30, the J call TRBJ2-2; D ambiguous. The V gene's germline CDR1 is GTSNPN and CDR2 SVGIG (reference sequence). The CDR3 covers 14 residues. V lost 0 bases, J lost 4 bases, and 9 bases lay in between. The CDR3: CAWSVLDLTGELFF. CDR3 bases: TGTGCCTGGAGTGTACTCGACCTCACCGGGGAGCTGTTTTTT.

The chain couples TRBV6-5 to TRBJ2-7; 8 bases match TRBD2. This CDR3 comprises 14 residues. Germline-derived CDR1 and CDR2 are MNHEY and SVGAGI. Germline trimming cut 0 bases from V and 7 bases from J; bases unmatched to any gene: 5. In DNA form, the CDR3 reads TGTGCCAGCAGTTACTCTAGACTAGCGTGGGAGCAGTACTTC. The encoded protein is CASSYSRLAWEQYF.

This clonotype turned up a few times. The chain is built from TRBV13 and TRBJ2-7, with D hard to call. Germline V gene data show CDR1 as PRHDT and CDR2 as FYEKMQ (reference sequence). V was cut by 5 bases and J by 7 bases, with 15 bases left in between. This CDR3 is 13 amino acids long. DNA for the CDR3: TGTGCCAGCAGCCGCAGCAGTGTATGGGAGCAGTACTTC. Its protein product is CASSRSSVWEQYF.

This clonotype was seen a few times. The rearrangement uses TRBV12-3 or TRBV12-4 and TRBJ2-5, with a tentative D call TRBD2 (5 bases). CDR3 length equals 12 residues. Trimming removed 5 bases at V and 4 bases at J, with 8 bases between. The CDR3 reads CASSVEGETQYF. CDR3 DNA sequence: TGTGCCAGCAGTGTTGAGGGAGAGACCCAGTACTTC.

Points on this clonotype: Just one base apart from a much larger clone, this may be a read error. The CDR3 does not end in the conserved phenylalanine or tryptophan, so this is likely a read error. This chain links TRBV14 with TRBJ1-2, with TRBD1 identical over 7 bases. CDR1 and CDR2 from the germline V gene are SGHDN and FVKESK. This CDR3 spans 12 amino acids. V shed 4 bases and J 5 bases; nucleotides not matched to a gene: 1. DNA for the CDR3: TGTGCCAGCAGCCCACAGGGGTATGGCTACACCTCC. The encoded protein is CASSPQGYGYTS.